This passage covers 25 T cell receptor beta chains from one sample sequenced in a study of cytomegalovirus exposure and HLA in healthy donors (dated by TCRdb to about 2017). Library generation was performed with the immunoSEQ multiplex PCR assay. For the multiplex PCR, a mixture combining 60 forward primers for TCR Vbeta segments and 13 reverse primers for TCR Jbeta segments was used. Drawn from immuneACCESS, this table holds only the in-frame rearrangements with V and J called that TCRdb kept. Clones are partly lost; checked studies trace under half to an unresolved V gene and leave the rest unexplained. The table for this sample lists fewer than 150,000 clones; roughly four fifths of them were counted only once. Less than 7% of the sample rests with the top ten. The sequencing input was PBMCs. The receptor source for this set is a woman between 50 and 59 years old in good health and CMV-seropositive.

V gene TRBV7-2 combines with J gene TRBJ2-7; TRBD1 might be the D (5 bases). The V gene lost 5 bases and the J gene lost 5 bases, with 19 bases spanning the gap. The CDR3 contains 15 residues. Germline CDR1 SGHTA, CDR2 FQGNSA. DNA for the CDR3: TGTGCCAGCAGCACAGGCCCGGGCCGCCGGGACGAGCAGTACTTC. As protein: CASSTGPGRRDEQYF.

CDR3 in amino acids: CASSAGQGLNTEAFF. The CDR3 nucleotides are TGCGCCAGCAGCGCCGGACAGGGTTTGAACACTGAAGCTTTCTTT. This chain connects TRBV5-1 to TRBJ1-1; 8 bases fit TRBD1. The CDR3 runs 15 residues. V shed 4 bases and J 0 bases; nucleotides not matched to a gene: 5. Germline V gene sequence: CDR1 SGHRS, CDR2 YFSETQ.

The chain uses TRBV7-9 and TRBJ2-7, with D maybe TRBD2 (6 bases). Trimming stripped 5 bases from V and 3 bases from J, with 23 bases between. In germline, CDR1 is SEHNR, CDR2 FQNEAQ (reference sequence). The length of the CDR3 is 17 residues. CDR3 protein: CASSKPPEGTPLYEQYF. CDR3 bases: TGTGCCAGCAGCAAACCCCCGGAGGGAACCCCTCTCTACGAGCAGTACTTC. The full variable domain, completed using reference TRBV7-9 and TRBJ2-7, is DTGVSQNPRHKITKRGQNVTFRCDPISEHNRLYWYRQTLGQGPEFLTYFQNEAQLEKSRLLSDRFSAERPKGSFSTLEIQRTEQGDSAMYLCASSKPPEGTPLYEQYFGPGTRLTVT.

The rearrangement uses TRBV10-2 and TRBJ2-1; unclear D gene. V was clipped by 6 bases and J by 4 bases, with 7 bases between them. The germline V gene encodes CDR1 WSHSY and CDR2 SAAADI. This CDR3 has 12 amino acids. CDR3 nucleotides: TGCGCCAGCAGCGCGATGTACAATGAGCAGTTCTTC. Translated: CASSAMYNEQFF.

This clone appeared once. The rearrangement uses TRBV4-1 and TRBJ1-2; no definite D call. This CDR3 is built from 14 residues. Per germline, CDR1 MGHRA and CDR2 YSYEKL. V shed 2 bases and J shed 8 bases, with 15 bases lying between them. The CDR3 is CASSQLDYLEGYTF. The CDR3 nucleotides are TGCGCCAGCAGCCAATTGGACTACCTGGAGGGCTACACCTTC.

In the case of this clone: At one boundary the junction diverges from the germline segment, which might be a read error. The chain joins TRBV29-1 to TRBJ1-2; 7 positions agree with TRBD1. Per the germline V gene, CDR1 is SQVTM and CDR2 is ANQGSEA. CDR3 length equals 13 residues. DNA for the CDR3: TGCAGCGTTGACCCGACAGGGAGCTATGGCTACCCCTTC. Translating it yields CSVDPTGSYGYPF.

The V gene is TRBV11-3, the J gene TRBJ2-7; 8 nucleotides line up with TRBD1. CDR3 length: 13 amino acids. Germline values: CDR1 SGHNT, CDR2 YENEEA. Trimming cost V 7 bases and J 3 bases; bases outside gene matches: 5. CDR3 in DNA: TGTGCCAGCACCGGGACAGGACTCTACGAGCAGTACTTC. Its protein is CASTGTGLYEQYF.

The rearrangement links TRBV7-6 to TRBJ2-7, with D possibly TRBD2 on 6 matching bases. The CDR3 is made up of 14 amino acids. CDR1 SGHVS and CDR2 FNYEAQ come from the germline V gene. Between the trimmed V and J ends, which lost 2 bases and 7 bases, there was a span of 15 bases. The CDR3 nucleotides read TGTGCCAGCAGCTTATCGGGGCAGGGAGGAGAGCAGTACTTC. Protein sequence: CASSLSGQGGEQYF.

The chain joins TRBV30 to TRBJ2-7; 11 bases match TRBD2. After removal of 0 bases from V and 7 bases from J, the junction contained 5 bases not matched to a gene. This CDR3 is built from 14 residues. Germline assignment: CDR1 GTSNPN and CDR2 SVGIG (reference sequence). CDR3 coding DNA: TGTGCCTGGAGTGTATTAGCGGGGGGGGTAGAGCAGTACTTC. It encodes CAWSVLAGGVEQYF. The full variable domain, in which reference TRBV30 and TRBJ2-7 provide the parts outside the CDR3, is SQTIHQWPATLVQPVGSPLSLECTVEGTSNPNLYWYRQAAGRGLQLLFYSVGIGQISSEVPQNLSASRPQDRQFILSSKKLLLSDSGFYLCAWSVLAGGVEQYFGPGTRLTVT.

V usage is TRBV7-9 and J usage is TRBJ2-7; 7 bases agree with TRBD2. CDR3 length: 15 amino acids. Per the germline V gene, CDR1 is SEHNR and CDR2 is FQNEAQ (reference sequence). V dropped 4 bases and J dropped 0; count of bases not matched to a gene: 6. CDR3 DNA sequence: TGTGCCAGCAGCTCCCTGGGGAGGGACTCCTACGAGCAGTACTTC. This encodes CASSSLGRDSYEQYF.

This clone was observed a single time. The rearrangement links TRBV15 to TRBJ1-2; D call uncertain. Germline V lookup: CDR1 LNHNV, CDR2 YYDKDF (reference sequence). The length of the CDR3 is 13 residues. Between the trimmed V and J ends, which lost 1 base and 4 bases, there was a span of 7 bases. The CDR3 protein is CATSRGALYGYTF. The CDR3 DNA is TGTGCCACCAGCAGAGGGGCCCTCTATGGCTACACCTTC.

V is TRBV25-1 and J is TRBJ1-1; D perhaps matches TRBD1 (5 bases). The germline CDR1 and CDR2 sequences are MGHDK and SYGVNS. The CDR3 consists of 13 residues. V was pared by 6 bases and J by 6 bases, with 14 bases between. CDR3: CASRSREGSEAFF. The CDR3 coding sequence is TGTGCCAGCAGAAGCAGGGAGGGGTCTGAAGCTTTCTTT. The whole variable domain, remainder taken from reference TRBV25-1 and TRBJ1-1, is EADIYQTPRYLVIGTGKKITLECSQTMGHDKMYWYQQDPGMELHLIHYSYGVNSTEKGDLSSESTVSRIRTEHFPLTLESARPSHTSQYLCASRSREGSEAFFGQGTRLTVV.

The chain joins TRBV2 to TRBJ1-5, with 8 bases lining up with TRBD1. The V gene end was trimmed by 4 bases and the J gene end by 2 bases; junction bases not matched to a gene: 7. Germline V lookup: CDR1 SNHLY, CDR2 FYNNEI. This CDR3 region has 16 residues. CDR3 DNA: TGTGCCAGCAGTGGACAGGGGAAGGTCGGCAATCAGCCCCAGCATTTT. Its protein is CASSGQGKVGNQPQHF. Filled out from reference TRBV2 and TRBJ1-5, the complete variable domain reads EPEVTQTPSHQVTQMGQEVILRCVPISNHLYFYWYRQILGQKVEFLVSFYNNEISEKSEIFDDQFSVERPDGSNFTLKIRSTKLEDSAMYFCASSGQGKVGNQPQHFGDGTRLSIL.

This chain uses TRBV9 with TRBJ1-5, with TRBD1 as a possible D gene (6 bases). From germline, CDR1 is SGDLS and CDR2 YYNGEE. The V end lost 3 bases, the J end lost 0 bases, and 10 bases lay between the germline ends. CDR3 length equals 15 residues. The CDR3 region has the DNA TGTGCCAGCAGCGCAGGGGCCCGTAGCAATCAGCCCCAGCATTTT. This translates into CASSAGARSNQPQHF.

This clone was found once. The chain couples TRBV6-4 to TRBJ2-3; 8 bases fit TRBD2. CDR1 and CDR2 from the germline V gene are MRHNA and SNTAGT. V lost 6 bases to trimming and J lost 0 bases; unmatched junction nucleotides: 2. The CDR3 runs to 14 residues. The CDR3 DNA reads TGTGCCAGCAGACCTAGCGGGAGCACAGATACGCAGTATTTT. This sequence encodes CASRPSGSTDTQYF.

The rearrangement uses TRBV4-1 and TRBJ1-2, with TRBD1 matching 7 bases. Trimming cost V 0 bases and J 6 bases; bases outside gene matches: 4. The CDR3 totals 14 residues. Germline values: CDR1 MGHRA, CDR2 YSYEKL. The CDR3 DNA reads TGCGCCAGCAGCCAAGAACAGGGGCGAAATGGCTACACCTTC. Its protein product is CASSQEQGRNGYTF.

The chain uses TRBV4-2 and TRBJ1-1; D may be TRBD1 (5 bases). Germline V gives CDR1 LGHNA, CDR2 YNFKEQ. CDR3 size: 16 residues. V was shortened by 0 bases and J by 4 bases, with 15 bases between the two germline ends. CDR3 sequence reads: CASSQDSAGLGTEAFF. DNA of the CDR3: TGTGCCAGCAGCCAAGATTCGGCAGGGCTGGGCACTGAAGCTTTCTTT.

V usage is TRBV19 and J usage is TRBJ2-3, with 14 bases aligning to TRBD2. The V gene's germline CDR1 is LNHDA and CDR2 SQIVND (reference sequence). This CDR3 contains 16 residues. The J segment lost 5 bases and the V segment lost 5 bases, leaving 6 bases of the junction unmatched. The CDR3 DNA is TGTGCCAGTAGTCAAGGACTAGCGGGGGGAGGAGATACGCAGTATTTT. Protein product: CASSQGLAGGGDTQYF.

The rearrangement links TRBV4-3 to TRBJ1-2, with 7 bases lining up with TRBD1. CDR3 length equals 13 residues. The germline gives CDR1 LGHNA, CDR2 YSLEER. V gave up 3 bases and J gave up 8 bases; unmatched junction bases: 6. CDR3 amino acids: CASSHTDRVGYTF. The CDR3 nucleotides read TGCGCCAGCAGCCACACCGACAGGGTCGGCTACACCTTC.

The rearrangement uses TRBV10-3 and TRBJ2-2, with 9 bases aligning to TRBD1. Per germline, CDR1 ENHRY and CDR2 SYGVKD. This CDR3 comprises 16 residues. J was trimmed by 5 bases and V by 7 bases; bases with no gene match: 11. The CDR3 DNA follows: TGTGCCATCACGACGGGACAGGGTGGAGGGACCGGGGAGCTGTTTTTT. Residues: CAITTGQGGGTGELFF.

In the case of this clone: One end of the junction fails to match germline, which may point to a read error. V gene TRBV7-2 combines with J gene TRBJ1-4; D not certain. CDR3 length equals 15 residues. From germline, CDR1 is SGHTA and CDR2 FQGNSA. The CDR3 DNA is TGTTCCAGCAGACAAGATGGGCGAACTAATGAAAAACTGTTTTTT. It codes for CSSRQDGRTNEKLFF.

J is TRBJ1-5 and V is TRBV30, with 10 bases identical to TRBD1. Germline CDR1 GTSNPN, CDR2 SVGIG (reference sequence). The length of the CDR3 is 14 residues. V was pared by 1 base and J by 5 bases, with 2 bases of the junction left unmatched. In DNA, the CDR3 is TGTGCCTGGAGTGCCGGGACAGGGGATCAGCCCCAGCATTTT. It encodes CAWSAGTGDQPQHF.

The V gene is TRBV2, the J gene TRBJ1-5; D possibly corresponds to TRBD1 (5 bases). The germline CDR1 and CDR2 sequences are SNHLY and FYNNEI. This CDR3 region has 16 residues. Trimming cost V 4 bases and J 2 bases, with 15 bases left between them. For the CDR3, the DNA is TGTGCCAGCAGTGGACTCAGTGGGGCGGGCAATCAGCCCCAGCATTTT. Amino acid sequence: CASSGLSGAGNQPQHF.

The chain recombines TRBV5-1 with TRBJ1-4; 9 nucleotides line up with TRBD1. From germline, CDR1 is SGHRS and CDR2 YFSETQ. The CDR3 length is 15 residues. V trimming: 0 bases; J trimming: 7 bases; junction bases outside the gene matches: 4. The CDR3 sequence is CASSLGVGQGEKLFF. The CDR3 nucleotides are TGCGCCAGCAGCTTGGGTGTGGGACAGGGTGAAAAACTGTTTTTT.

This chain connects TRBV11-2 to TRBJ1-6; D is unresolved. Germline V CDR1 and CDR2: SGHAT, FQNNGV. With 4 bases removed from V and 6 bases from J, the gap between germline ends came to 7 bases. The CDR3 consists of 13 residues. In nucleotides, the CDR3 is TGTGCCAGCAGCTCGACTGGTAATTCACCCCTCCACTTT. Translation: CASSSTGNSPLHF.